The T cell receptor (beta chain) described here comes from a study of T cell repertoires in cytomegalovirus infection. From the reads, TCRdb called clonotypes with MiXCR, one entry per CDR3 protein. The sample includes some 680,000 distinct CDR3 sequences, less than 40% of them seen just once. This clonotype was detected many times. CDR1 and CDR2 from the germline V gene are GTSNPN and SVGIG (reference sequence). J lost 3 bases, V lost 5 bases, and 6 bases had no gene match. This CDR3 has 13 amino acids. The V gene is TRBV30, the J gene TRBJ1-1; 7 bases are shared with TRBD1. This receptor was identified in a human donor in good health (CMV status not recorded). Some clones in this sample may be carry-over from other donors' samples. The sample comprised PBMCs. The chain's CDR3 is CAWSQGSYTEAFF. CDR3 coding DNA: TGTGCCTGGTCACAGGGGAGTTACACTGAAGCTTTCTTT. Variable domain in full (rest from reference TRBV30 and TRBJ1-1): SQTIHQWPATLVQPVGSPLSLECTVEGTSNPNLYWYRQAAGRGLQLLFYSVGIGQISSEVPQNLSASRPQDRQFILSSKKLLLSDSGFYLCAWSQGSYTEAFFGQGTRLTVV.